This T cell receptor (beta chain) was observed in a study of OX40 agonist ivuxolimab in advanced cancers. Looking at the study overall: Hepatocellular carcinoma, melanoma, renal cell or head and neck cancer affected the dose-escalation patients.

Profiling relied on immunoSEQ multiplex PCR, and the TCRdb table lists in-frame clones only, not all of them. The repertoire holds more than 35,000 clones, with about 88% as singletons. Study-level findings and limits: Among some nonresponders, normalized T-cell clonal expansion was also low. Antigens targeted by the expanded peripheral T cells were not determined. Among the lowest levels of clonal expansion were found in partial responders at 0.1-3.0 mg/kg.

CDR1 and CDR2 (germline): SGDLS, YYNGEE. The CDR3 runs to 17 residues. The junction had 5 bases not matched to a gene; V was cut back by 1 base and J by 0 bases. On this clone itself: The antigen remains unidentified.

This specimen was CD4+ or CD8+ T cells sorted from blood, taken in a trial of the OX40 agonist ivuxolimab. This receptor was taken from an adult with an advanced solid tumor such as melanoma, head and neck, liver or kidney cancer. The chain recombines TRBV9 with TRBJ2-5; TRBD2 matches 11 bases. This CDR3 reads CASSVSSGGLYQETQYF. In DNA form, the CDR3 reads TGTGCCAGCAGCGTATCTAGCGGGGGGCTGTACCAAGAGACCCAGTACTTC.